The 18 T cell receptor beta chains below come from one sample, sequenced in a study of T cell repertoires in cytomegalovirus infection. These receptors are not linked to any known antigen. TCRdb recomputed calls from the reads with MiXCR, one row per CDR3 protein. The sample carries fewer than 200,000 distinct CDR3 sequences, about 20% recorded once. This material consisted of CD8+ T cells from cultured PBMCs, taken from culture after CMV antigen stimulation. These receptors were taken from a human donor in good health (CMV status not recorded). Some clones in this sample may be carry-over from other donors' samples.

The gene calls are TRBV11-1 and TRBJ2-3, with D unresolved. V was shortened by 6 bases and J by 0 bases, with 13 bases between the two germline ends. CDR3 length: 15 amino acids. Germline CDR1 is SGHAT and CDR2 is FQDESV (reference sequence). Here the CDR3 reads CASSPRWASTDTQYF. The CDR3 DNA reads as TGTGCCAGCAGTCCCAGGTGGGCTAGCACAGATACGCAGTATTTT.

The chain carries TRBV20-1 and TRBJ2-7, with D possibly TRBD2 on 6 matching bases. Trimming left V 5 bases short and J 0 bases short, with 14 bases between. The CDR3 spans 14 residues. The germline V gene encodes CDR1 DFQATT and CDR2 SNEGSKA (reference sequence). Here the CDR3 reads CSAAGGDSSYEQYF. The CDR3 bases are TGCAGTGCTGCTGGCGGGGATAGCTCCTACGAGCAGTACTTC.

This sequence joins TRBV6-1 and TRBJ2-5; D call uncertain. This CDR3 is 13 amino acids long. Trimming took off 5 bases at V and 5 bases at J, with 12 bases between the two ends. Germline lookup yields CDR1 MNHNS and CDR2 SASEGT. CDR3 in amino acids: CASSPTAVETQYF. CDR3 coding DNA: TGTGCCAGCAGTCCCACCGCGGTTGAGACCCAGTACTTC.

The chain carries TRBV7-6 and TRBJ2-1, with TRBD1 as a possible D gene (5 bases). The CDR3 is 14 residues long. The V gene's germline CDR1 is SGHVS and CDR2 FNYEAQ. Trimming took off 5 bases at V and 7 bases at J, with 15 bases between the two ends. The CDR3 sequence: CASSIRWGMNEQFF. CDR3 DNA: TGTGCCAGCAGCATCCGATGGGGCATGAATGAGCAGTTCTTC.

This clonotype has only a few counts. The V and J genes are TRBV7-2 and TRBJ2-3; 8 nucleotides align to TRBD2. The CDR3 runs 16 residues. The J segment lost 1 base and the V segment lost 1 base, leaving 4 bases of the junction unmatched. The germline V gene encodes CDR1 SGHTA and CDR2 FQGNSA. This chain's CDR3 is CASSLVPAGGTDTQYF. CDR3 nucleotide sequence: TGTGCCAGCAGCTTAGTTCCAGCGGGGGGCACAGATACGCAGTATTTT.

The chain is built from TRBV7-6 and TRBJ2-1; D perhaps matches TRBD1 (6 bases). This CDR3 is built from 14 residues. V gave up 5 bases and J gave up 3 bases, with 11 bases separating them. In germline, CDR1 is SGHVS, CDR2 FNYEAQ. CDR3 protein: CASSVQGFYNEQFF. CDR3 DNA: TGTGCCAGCAGCGTACAGGGATTCTACAATGAGCAGTTCTTC.

The chain recombines TRBV10-3 with TRBJ2-1; D remains ambiguous. Trimming took off 2 bases at V and 4 bases at J, with 12 bases between the two ends. CDR1 ENHRY and CDR2 SYGVKD come from the germline V gene. This CDR3 is 15 amino acids long. Here the CDR3 reads CAISEGQLFYNEQFF. In nucleotides, the CDR3 is TGTGCCATCAGTGAGGGGCAGCTTTTTTACAATGAGCAGTTCTTC.

This chain joins TRBV12-3 or TRBV12-4 and TRBJ2-5; 8 positions agree with TRBD2. The J segment lost 3 bases and the V segment lost 5 bases, leaving 5 bases of the junction unmatched. There are 14 residues in the CDR3. In DNA form, the CDR3 reads TGTGCCAGCAGTAAGCTCGGGGGGGAAGAGACCCAGTACTTC. This sequence encodes CASSKLGGEETQYF.

This chain uses TRBV6-8 with TRBJ1-5; tentatively, D is TRBD1 (6 bases). Looked up from germline, CDR1 is MNHGY and CDR2 is SAAAGT. Trimming shortened V by 10 bases and J by 7 bases, and 14 bases separated the two germline ends. The CDR3 consists of 12 residues. The CDR3 sequence is CANPRGGQPQHF. The CDR3, as DNA: TGTGCCAACCCGCGAGGGGGACAGCCCCAGCATTTT.

This clonotype has a handful of counts. Here the CDR3 DNA reads TGTGCCAGCACCCTTGGGCTCTATCGGGGCTACACCTTC. Protein sequence: CASTLGLYRGYTF. This chain uses TRBV6-2 or TRBV6-3 with TRBJ1-2; no clear D gene. The CDR3 consists of 13 residues. Germline loops: CDR1 MNHEY, CDR2 SVGEGT. Trimming shortened V by 7 bases and J by 8 bases, and 17 bases separated the two germline ends.

This chain uses TRBV27 with TRBJ1-6; D is perhaps TRBD1 (6 bases). CDR1 MNHEY and CDR2 SMNVEV come from the germline V gene (reference sequence). This CDR3 contains 15 residues. V gave up 6 bases and J gave up 1 base, with 10 bases separating them. This chain's CDR3 is CASSTRGSYNSPLHF. CDR3 sequence (DNA): TGTGCCAGCAGCACCAGGGGTTCCTATAATTCACCCCTCCACTTT.

The J gene is TRBJ2-3, the V gene TRBV2; D remains ambiguous. This CDR3 is built from 16 residues. V shed 3 bases and J shed 3 bases, with 16 bases lying between them. Germline CDR1 SNHLY, CDR2 FYNNEI. CDR3 in amino acids: CASSDPFEETTDTQYF. As DNA, the CDR3 is TGTGCCAGCAGTGACCCTTTTGAGGAGACTACAGATACGCAGTATTTT.

The chain carries TRBV28 and TRBJ2-4; 10 nucleotides agree with TRBD2. Germline V CDR1 and CDR2: MDHEN, SYDVKM. The CDR3 runs to 22 residues. J lost 2 bases, V lost 4 bases, and 23 bases had no gene match. The CDR3 reads CASSYIFTRSKRAGGPKNIQYF. CDR3 sequence (DNA): TGTGCCAGCAGTTACATATTTACCCGGAGCAAGAGAGCGGGGGGGCCCAAAAACATTCAGTACTTC. The full variable domain, with the rest looked up from reference TRBV28 and TRBJ2-4, is DVKVTQSSRYLVKRTGEKVFLECVQDMDHENMFWYRQDPGLGLRLIYFSYDVKMKEKGDIPEGYSVSREKKERFSLILESASTNQTSMYLCASSYIFTRSKRAGGPKNIQYFGAGTRLSVL.

In its sample, this clonotype is medium-sized. The gene calls are TRBV6-2 or TRBV6-3 and TRBJ1-2, with D uncertain. From germline, CDR1 is MNHEY and CDR2 SVGEGT. Between the trimmed V and J ends, which lost 2 bases and 2 bases, there was a span of 6 bases. The CDR3 totals 13 residues. The CDR3, as DNA: TGTGCCAGCAGTTACGGAAGAAACTATGGCTACACCTTC. Protein product: CASSYGRNYGYTF.

This chain uses TRBV4-2 with TRBJ2-7; weak D call: TRBD1 (6 bases). CDR1 is LGHNA, CDR2 YNFKEQ, per germline. V dropped 0 bases and J dropped 5 bases, with 17 bases sitting between them. CDR3 length: 16 amino acids. The CDR3 reads CASSQDHAQGLNEQYF. The CDR3, as DNA: TGTGCCAGCAGCCAAGATCACGCACAGGGCTTGAACGAGCAGTACTTC.

The genes are TRBV25-1 and TRBJ1-4; D gene ambiguous. The germline V gene has CDR1 MGHDK and CDR2 SYGVNS. The V and J ends lost 8 bases and 5 bases respectively, with 12 bases between them. The CDR3 consists of 13 residues. CDR3 sequence (DNA): TGTGCCAGCTCCACACCAGGCAATGAAAAACTGTTTTTT. Amino acid sequence: CASSTPGNEKLFF.

This clonotype was seen a few times. The J gene is TRBJ2-5, the V gene TRBV7-9; unclear D gene. Trimming shortened V by 1 base and J by 1 base, and 10 bases separated the two germline ends. The CDR3 has 15 residues. Germline V CDR1 and CDR2: SEHNR, FQNEAQ (reference sequence). Written as DNA, the CDR3 is TGTGCCAGCAGCTTAGGTCAGGATAGCCAAGAGACCCAGTACTTC. Its protein product is CASSLGQDSQETQYF.

This clonotype occurred a few times. The rearrangement joins TRBV10-3 to TRBJ2-1, with 10 bases matching TRBD2. This CDR3 contains 15 residues. V gave up 6 bases and J gave up 6 bases; unmatched junction bases: 8. Germline values: CDR1 ENHRY, CDR2 SYGVKD. In nucleotides, the CDR3 is TGTGCCATCAGGGCTAGCGGGGGTAGTGGCAATGAGCAGTTCTTC. This codes for CAIRASGGSGNEQFF.